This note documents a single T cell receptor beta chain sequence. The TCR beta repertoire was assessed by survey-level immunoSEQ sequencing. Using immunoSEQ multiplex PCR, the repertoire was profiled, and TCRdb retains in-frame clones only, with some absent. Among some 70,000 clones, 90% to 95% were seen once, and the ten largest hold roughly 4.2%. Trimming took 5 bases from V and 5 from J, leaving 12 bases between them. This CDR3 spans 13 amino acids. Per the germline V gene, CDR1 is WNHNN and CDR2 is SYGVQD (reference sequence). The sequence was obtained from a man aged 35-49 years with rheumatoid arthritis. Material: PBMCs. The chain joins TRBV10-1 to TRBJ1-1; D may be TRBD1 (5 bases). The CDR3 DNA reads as TGCGCCAGCAGTAGTCACAGGTTGACTGAAGCTTTCTTT. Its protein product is CASSSHRLTEAFF.